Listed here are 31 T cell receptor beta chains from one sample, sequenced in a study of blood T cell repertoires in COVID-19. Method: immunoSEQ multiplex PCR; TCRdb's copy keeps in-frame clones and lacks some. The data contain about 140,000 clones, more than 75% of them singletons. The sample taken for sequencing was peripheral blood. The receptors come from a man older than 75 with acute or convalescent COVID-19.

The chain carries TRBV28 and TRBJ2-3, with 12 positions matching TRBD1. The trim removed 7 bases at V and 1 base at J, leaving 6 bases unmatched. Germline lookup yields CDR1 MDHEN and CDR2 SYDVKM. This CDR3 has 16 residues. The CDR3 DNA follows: TGTGCCAGCACCGGGACAGGGGGCGTCGGCACAGATACGCAGTATTTT. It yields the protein CASTGTGGVGTDTQYF. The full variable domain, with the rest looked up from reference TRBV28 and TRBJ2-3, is DVKVTQSSRYLVKRTGEKVFLECVQDMDHENMFWYRQDPGLGLRLIYFSYDVKMKEKGDIPEGYSVSREKKERFSLILESASTNQTSMYLCASTGTGGVGTDTQYFGPGTRLTVL.

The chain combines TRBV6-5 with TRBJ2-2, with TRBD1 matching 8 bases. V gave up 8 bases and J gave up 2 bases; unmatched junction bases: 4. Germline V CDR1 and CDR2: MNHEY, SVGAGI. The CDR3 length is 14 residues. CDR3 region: CASGQGTNTGELFF. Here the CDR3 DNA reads TGTGCCAGCGGACAGGGCACAAACACCGGGGAGCTGTTTTTT.

CDR3 amino acids: CASSLVTSGHNEQFF. The CDR3 region has the DNA TGTGCCAGCAGCTTAGTGACTAGCGGGCACAATGAGCAGTTCTTC. This chain links TRBV7-9 with TRBJ2-1; 10 bases line up with TRBD2. CDR3 length: 15 amino acids. Germline trimming cut 1 base from V and 5 bases from J; bases unmatched to any gene: 2. CDR1 SEHNR and CDR2 FQNEAQ come from the germline V gene (reference sequence).

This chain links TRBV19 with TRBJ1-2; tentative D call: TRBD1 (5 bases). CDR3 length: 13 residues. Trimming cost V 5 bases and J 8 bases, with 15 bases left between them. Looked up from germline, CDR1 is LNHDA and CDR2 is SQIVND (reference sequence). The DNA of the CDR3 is TGTGCCAGTAGTCCCCAGGGCGTCAACGGCTACACCTTC. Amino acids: CASSPQGVNGYTF.

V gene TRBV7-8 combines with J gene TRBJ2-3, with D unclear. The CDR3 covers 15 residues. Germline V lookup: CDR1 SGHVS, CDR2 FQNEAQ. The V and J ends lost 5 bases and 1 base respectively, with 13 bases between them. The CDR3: CASSLSPPGTDTQYF. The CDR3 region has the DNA TGTGCCAGCAGCCTGAGCCCCCCCGGCACAGATACGCAGTATTTT. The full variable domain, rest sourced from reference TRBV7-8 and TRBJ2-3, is GAGVSQSPRYKVAKRGQDVALRCDPISGHVSLFWYQQALGQGPEFLTYFQNEAQLDKSGLPSDRFFAERPEGSVSTLKIQRTQQEDSAVYLCASSLSPPGTDTQYFGPGTRLTVL.

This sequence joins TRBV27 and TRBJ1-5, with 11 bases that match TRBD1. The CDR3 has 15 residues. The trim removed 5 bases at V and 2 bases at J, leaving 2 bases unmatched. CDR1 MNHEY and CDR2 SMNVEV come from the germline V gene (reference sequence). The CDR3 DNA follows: TGTGCCAGCAGTGCGGACAGGGGGCGCAATCAGCCCCAGCATTTT. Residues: CASSADRGRNQPQHF.

The CDR3 reads CAISEGQGENQPQHF. The DNA of the CDR3 is TGTGCCATCAGTGAGGGGCAGGGCGAGAATCAGCCCCAGCATTTT. The rearrangement joins TRBV10-3 to TRBJ1-5; a weak D match, TRBD1 (5 bases). The ends were cut back, 2 bases at V and 4 bases at J, with 12 bases in the middle. Germline V gene sequence: CDR1 ENHRY, CDR2 SYGVKD. CDR3 size: 15 residues.

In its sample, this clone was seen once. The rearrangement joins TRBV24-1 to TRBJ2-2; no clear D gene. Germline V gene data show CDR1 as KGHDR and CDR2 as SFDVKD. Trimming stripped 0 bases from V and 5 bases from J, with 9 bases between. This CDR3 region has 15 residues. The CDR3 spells CATSDLLGGTGELFF. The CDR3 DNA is TGTGCCACCAGTGATTTGCTCGGCGGAACCGGGGAGCTGTTTTTT.

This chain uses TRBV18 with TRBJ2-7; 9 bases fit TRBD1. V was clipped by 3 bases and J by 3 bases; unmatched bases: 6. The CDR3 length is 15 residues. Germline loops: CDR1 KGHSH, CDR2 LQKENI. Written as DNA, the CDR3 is TGTGCCAGCTCACCCCGGACAGGGGAACGCTACGAGCAGTACTTC. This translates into CASSPRTGERYEQYF.

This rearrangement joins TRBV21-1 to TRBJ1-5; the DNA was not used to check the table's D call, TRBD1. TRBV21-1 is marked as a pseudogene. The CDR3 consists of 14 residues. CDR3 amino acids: CASSKETEDQPQHF. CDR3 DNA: TGTGCCAGCAGCAAAGAAACAGAAGATCAGCCCCAGCATTTT.

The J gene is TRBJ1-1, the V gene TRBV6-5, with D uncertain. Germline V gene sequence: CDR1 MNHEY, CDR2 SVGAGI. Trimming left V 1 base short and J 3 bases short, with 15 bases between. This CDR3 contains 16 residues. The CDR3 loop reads CASSYWSGSRDTEAFF. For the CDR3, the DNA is TGTGCCAGCAGTTACTGGTCCGGGAGTCGGGACACTGAAGCTTTCTTT.

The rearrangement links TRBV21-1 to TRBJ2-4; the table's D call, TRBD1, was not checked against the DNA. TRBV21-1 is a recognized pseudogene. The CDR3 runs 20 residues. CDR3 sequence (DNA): TGTGCCAGCAGCAAAGTGGGACGCCAGGGGATTCGGCTAGCCAAAAACATTCAGTACTTC. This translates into CASSKVGRQGIRLAKNIQYF.

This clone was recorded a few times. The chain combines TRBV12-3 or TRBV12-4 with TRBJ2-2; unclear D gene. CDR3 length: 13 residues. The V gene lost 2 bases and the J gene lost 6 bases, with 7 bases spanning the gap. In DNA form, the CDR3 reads TGTGCCAGCAGTTTATCGTCTCCCGGGGAGCTGTTTTTT. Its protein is CASSLSSPGELFF.

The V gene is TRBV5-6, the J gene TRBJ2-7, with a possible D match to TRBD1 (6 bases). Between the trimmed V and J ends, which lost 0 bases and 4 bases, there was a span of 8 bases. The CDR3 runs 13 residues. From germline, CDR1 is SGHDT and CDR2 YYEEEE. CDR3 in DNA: TGTGCCAGCAGCTTGGGACAGGTATACGAGCAGTACTTC. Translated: CASSLGQVYEQYF.

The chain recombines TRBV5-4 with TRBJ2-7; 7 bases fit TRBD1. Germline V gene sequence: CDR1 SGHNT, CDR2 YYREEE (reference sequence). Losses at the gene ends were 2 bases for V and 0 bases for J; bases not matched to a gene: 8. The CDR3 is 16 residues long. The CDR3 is CASSFRSGTDSYEQYF. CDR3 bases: TGTGCCAGCAGCTTTCGGTCCGGGACAGACTCCTACGAGCAGTACTTC.

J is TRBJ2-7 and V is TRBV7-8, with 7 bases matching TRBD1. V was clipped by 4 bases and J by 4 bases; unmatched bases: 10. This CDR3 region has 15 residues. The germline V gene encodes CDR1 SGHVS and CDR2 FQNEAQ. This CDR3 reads CASSSALGGEYEQYF. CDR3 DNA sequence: TGTGCCAGCAGCTCTGCTTTAGGGGGCGAGTACGAGCAGTACTTC.

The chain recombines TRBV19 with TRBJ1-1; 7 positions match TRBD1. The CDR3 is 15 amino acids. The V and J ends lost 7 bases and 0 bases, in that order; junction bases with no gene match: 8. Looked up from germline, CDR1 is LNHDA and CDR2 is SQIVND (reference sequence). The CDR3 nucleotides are TGTGCCAGTACCGCGGACAGGAAGATGAACACTGAAGCTTTCTTT. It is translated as CASTADRKMNTEAFF.

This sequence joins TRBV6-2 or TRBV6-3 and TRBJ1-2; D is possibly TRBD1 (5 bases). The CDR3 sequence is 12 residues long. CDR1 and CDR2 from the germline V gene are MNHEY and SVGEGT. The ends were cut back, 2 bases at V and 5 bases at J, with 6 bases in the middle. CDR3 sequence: CASSYRQYGYTF. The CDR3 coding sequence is TGTGCCAGCAGTTACCGACAGTATGGCTACACCTTC.

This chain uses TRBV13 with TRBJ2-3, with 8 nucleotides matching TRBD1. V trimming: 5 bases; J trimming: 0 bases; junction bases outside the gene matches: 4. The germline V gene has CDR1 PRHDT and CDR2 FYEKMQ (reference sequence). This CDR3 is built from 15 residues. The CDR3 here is CASSRRGPSTDTQYF. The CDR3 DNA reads TGTGCCAGCAGCCGCAGGGGGCCGAGCACAGATACGCAGTATTTT.

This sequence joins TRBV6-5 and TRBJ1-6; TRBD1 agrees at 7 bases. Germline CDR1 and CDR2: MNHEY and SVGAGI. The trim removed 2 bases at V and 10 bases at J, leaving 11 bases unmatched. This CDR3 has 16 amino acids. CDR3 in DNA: TGTGCCAGCAGTTACCCAATAGACAGGGCGGACTCACCCCTCCACTTT. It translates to CASSYPIDRADSPLHF.

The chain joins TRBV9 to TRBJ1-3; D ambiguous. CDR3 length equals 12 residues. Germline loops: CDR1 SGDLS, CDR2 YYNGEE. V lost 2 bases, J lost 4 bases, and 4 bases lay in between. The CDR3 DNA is TGTGCCAGCAGCGTGGAGGGAAACACCATATATTTT. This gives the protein CASSVEGNTIYF.

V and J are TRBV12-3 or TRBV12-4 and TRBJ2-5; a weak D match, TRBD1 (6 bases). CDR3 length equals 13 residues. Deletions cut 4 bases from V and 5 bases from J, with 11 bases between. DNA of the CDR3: TGTGCCAGCAGTTGGACACAGGGCGAGACCCAGTACTTC. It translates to CASSWTQGETQYF.

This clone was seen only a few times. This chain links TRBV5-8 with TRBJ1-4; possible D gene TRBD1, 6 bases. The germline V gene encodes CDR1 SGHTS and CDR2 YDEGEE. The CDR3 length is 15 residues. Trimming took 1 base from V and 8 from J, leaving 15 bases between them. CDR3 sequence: CASSLLTGSREKLFF. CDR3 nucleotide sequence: TGTGCCAGCAGCTTGCTAACAGGGAGTAGGGAAAAACTGTTTTTT.

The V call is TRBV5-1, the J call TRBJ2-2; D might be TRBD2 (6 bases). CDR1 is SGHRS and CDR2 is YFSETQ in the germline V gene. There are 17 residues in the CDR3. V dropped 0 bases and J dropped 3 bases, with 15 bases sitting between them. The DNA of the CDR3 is TGCGCCAGCAGCTTGGCCGGCTACAGGAGGGACACCGGGGAGCTGTTTTTT. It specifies CASSLAGYRRDTGELFF.

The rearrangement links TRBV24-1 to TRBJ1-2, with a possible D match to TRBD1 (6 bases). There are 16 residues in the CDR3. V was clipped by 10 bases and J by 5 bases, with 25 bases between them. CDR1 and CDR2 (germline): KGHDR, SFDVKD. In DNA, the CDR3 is TGTGCCACTTCTAGCACCCGAGAAGGGGGGGCATATGGCTACACCTTC. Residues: CATSSTREGGAYGYTF.

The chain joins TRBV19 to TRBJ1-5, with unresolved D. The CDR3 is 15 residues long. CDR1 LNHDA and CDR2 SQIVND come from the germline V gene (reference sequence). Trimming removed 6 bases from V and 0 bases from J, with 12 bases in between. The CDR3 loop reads CASRKTHYSNQPQHF. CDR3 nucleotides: TGTGCCAGTAGGAAGACTCACTATAGCAATCAGCCCCAGCATTTT.

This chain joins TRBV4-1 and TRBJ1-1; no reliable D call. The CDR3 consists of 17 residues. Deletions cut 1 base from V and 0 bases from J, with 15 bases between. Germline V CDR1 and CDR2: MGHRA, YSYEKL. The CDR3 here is CASSQVFVRALNTEAFF. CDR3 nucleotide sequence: TGCGCCAGCAGCCAAGTTTTCGTCCGAGCTTTGAACACTGAAGCTTTCTTT.

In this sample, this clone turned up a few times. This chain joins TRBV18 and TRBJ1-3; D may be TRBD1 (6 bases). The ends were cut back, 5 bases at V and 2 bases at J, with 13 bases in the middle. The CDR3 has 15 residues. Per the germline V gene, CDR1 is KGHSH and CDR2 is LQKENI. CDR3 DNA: TGTGCCAGCTCAACAAAACAGGGAACTGGAAACACCATATATTTT. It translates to CASSTKQGTGNTIYF.

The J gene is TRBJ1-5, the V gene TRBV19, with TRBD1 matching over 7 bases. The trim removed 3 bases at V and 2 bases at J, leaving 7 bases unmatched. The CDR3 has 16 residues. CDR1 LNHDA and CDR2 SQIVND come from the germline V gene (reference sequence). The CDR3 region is CASSMTGSMGNQPQHF. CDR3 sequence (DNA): TGTGCCAGTAGTATGACAGGGAGTATGGGCAATCAGCCCCAGCATTTT.

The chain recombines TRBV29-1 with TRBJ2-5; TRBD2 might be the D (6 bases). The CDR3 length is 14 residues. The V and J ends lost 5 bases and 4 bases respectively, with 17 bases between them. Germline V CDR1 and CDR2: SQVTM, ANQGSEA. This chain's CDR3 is CSVPYRGWGETQYF. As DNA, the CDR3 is TGCAGCGTTCCCTACCGGGGGTGGGGAGAGACCCAGTACTTC.

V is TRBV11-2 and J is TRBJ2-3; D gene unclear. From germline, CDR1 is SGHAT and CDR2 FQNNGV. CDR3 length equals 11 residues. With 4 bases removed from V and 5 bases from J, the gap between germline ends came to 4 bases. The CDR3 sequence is CASSSIDTQYF. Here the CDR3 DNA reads TGTGCCAGCAGCTCAATAGATACGCAGTATTTT. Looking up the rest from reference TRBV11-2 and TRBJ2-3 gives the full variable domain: EAGVAQSPRYKIIEKRQSVAFWCNPISGHATLYWYQQILGQGPKLLIQFQNNGVVDDSQLPKDRFSAERLKGVDSTLKIQPAKLEDSAVYLCASSSIDTQYFGPGTRLTVL.